Sequencing of this T cell receptor (beta chain) was carried out in a study of blood T cell repertoires in COVID-19. Sequencing used immunoSEQ multiplex PCR; TCRdb keeps in-frame clones, though not all of them. The data contain around 60,000 clones, about four fifths of them singletons. The V end was cut by 2 bases, the J end by 10 bases, with 9 bases between. The CDR3 totals 12 residues. Per germline, CDR1 LNHDA and CDR2 SQIVND (reference sequence). This receptor was taken from a woman aged 80 or over with acute or convalescent COVID-19. This chain connects TRBV19 to TRBJ1-5; D gene ambiguous. The sequencing input was peripheral blood. The CDR3 loop is CASSIIDTPQHF. Here the CDR3 DNA reads TGTGCCAGTAGTATAATCGACACTCCCCAGCATTTT. The whole variable domain, remainder taken from reference TRBV19 and TRBJ1-5, is DGGITQSPKYLFRKEGQNVTLSCEQNLNHDAMYWYRQDPGQGLRLIYYSQIVNDFQKGDIAEGYSVSREKKESFPLTVTSAQKNPTAFYLCASSIIDTPQHFGDGTRLSIL.